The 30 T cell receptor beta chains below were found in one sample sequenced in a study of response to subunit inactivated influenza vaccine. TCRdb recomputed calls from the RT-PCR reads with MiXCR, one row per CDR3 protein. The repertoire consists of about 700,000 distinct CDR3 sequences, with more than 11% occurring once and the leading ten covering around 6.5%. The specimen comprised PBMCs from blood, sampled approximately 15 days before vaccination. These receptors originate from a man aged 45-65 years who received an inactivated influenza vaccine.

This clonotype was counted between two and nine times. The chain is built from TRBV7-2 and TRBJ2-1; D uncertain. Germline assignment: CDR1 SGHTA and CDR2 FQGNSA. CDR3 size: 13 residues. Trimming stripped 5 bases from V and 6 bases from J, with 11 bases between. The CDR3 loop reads CASSLRILNEQFF. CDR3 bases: TGTGCCAGCAGCCTGAGGATCCTCAATGAGCAGTTCTTC.

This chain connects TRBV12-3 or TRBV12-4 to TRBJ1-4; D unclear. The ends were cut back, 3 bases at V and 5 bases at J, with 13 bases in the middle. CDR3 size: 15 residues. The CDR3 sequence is CASSLFGSSNEKLFF. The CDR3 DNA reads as TGTGCCAGCAGTTTGTTCGGATCATCGAATGAAAAACTGTTTTTT.

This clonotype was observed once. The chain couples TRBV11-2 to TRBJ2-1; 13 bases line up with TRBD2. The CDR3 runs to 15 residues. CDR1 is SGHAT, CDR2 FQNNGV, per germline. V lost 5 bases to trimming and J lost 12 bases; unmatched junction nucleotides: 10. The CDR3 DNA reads TGTGCCAGCAGCCTCGGACTAGCGGGGGCTAATCGGCAGTTCTTC. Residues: CASSLGLAGANRQFF. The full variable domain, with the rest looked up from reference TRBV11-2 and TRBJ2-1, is EAGVAQSPRYKIIEKRQSVAFWCNPISGHATLYWYQQILGQGPKLLIQFQNNGVVDDSQLPKDRFSAERLKGVDSTLKIQPAKLEDSAVYLCASSLGLAGANRQFFGPGTRLTVL.

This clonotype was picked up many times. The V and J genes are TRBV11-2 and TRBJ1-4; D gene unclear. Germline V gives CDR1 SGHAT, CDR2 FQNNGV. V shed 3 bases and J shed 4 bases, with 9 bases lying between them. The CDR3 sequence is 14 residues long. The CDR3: CASSFLRYNEKLFF. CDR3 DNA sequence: TGTGCCAGCAGCTTTCTCAGATATAATGAAAAACTGTTTTTT. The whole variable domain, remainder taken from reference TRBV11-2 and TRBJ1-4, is EAGVAQSPRYKIIEKRQSVAFWCNPISGHATLYWYQQILGQGPKLLIQFQNNGVVDDSQLPKDRFSAERLKGVDSTLKIQPAKLEDSAVYLCASSFLRYNEKLFFGSGTQLSVL.

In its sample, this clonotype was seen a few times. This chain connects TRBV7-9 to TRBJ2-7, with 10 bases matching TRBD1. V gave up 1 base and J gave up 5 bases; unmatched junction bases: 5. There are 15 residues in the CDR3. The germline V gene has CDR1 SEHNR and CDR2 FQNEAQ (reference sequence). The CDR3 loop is CASSLDGTGVHEQYF. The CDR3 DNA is TGTGCCAGCAGCTTAGACGGGACAGGGGTGCACGAGCAGTACTTC. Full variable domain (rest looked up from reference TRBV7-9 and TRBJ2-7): DTGVSQNPRHKITKRGQNVTFRCDPISEHNRLYWYRQTLGQGPEFLTYFQNEAQLEKSRLLSDRFSAERPKGSFSTLEIQRTEQGDSAMYLCASSLDGTGVHEQYFGPGTRLTVT.

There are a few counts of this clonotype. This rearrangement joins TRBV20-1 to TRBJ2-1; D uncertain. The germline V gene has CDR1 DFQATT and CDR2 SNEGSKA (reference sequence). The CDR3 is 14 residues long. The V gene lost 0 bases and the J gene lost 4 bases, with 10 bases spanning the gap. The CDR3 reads CSARDLKVYNEQFF. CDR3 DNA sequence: TGCAGTGCTAGAGATTTAAAGGTTTACAATGAGCAGTTCTTC.

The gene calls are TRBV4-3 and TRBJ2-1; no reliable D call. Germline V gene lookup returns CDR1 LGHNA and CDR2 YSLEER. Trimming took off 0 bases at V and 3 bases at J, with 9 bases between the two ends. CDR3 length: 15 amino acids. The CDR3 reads CASSQEWIRYNEQFF. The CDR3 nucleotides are TGCGCCAGCAGCCAAGAGTGGATCCGCTACAATGAGCAGTTCTTC.

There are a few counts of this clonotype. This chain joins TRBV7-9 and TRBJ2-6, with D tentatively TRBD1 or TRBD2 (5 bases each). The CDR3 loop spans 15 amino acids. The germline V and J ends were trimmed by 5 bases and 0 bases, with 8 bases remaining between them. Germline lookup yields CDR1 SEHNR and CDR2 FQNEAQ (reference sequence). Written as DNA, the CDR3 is TGTGCCAGCAGCCCGGGACCCTCTGGGGCCAACGTCCTGACTTTC. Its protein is CASSPGPSGANVLTF.

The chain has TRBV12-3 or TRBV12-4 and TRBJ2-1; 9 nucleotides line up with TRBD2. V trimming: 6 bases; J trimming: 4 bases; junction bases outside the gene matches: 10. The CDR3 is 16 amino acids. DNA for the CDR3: TGTGCCAGCAGCCCCTTCGGGCTAGCGGGGTACAATGAGCAGTTCTTC. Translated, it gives CASSPFGLAGYNEQFF.

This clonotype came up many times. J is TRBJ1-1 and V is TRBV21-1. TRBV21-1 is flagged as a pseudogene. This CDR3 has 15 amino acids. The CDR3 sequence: CASSKARGRLSEAFF. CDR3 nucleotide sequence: TGTGCCAGCAGCAAAGCGCGGGGGAGGCTCAGTGAAGCTTTCTTT.

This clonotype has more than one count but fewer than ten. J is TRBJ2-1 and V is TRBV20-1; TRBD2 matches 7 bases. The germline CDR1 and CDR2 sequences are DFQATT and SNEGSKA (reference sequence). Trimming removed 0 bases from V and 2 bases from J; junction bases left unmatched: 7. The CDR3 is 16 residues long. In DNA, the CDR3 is TGCAGTGCTAGAGATGCGCGGGAGAGCACCTACAATGAGCAGTTCTTC. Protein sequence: CSARDARESTYNEQFF.

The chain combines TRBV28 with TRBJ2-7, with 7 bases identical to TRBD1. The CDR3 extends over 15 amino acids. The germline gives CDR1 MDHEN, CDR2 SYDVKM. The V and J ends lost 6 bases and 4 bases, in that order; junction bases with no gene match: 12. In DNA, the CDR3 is TGTGCCAGCAGCTTCCCACAGACAGGGAAGTACGAGCAGTACTTC. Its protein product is CASSFPQTGKYEQYF.

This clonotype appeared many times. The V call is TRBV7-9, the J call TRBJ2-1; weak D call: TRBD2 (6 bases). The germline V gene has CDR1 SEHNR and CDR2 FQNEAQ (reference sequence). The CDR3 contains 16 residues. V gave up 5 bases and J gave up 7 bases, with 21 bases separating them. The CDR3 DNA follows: TGTGCCAGCAGCCATGGCTCTAAGCGGGTGGGGAATGAGCAGTTCTTC. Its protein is CASSHGSKRVGNEQFF.

CDR3 nucleotides: TGCGCCAGCAGCCCAGTTGCGGGCACCACCTACGAGCAGTACTTC. Residues: CASSPVAGTTYEQYF. The chain is built from TRBV4-3 and TRBJ2-7, with D maybe TRBD2 (5 bases). Germline CDR1 is LGHNA and CDR2 is YSLEER. V lost 4 bases, J lost 2 bases, and 15 bases lay in between. The CDR3 consists of 15 residues.

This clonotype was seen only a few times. The chain's CDR3 is CASSPGTSYSSTDTQYF. CDR3 sequence (DNA): TGCGCCAGCAGCCCAGGGACTAGTTACTCTAGCACAGATACGCAGTATTTT. The chain couples TRBV4-3 to TRBJ2-3; TRBD2 agrees at 8 bases. The J segment lost 0 bases and the V segment lost 4 bases, leaving 9 bases of the junction unmatched. The germline V gene encodes CDR1 LGHNA and CDR2 YSLEER. This CDR3 region has 17 residues.

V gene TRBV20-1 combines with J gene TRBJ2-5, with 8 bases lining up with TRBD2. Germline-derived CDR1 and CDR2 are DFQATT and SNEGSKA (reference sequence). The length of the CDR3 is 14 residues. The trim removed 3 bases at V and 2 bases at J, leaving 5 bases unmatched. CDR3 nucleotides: TGCAGTGCTAGGCTAGCGGGCAATCAAGAGACCCAGTACTTC. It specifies CSARLAGNQETQYF.

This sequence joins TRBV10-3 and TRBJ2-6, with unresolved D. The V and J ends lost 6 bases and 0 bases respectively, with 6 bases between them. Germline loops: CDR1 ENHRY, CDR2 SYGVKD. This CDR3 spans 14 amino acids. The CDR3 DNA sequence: TGTGCCATCAGACAGATCTCTGGGGCCAACGTCCTGACTTTC. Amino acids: CAIRQISGANVLTF.

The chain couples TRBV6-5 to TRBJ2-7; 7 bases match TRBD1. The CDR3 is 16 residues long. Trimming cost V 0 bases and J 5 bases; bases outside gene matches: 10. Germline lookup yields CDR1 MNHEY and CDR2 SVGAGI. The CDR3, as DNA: TGTGCCAGCAGTTACTCGTTTGCGACAGGGCGGGACGAGCAGTACTTC. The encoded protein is CASSYSFATGRDEQYF.

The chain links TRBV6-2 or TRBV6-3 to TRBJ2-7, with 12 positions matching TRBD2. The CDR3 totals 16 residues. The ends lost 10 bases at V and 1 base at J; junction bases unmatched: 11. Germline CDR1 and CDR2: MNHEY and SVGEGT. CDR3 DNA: TGTGCCATCCCACGGACTAGCGGGGAATTTTCCTACGAGCAGTACTTC. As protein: CAIPRTSGEFSYEQYF.

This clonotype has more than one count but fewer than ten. CDR3 bases: TGTGCCAGCAGTGAAACAGGGTGGCCCCTCCACTTT. Translating gives CASSETGWPLHF. The genes are TRBV2 and TRBJ1-6, with a weak D call TRBD1 (6 bases). V was shortened by 2 bases and J by 13 bases, with 9 bases between the two germline ends. This CDR3 is 12 amino acids long. The V gene's germline CDR1 is SNHLY and CDR2 FYNNEI.

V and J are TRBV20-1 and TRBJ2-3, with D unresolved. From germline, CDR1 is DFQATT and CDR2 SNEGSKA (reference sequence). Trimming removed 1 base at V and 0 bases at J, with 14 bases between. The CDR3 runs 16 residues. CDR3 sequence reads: CSARGPTYRSTDTQYF. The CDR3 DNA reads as TGCAGTGCTAGAGGACCAACGTACCGAAGCACAGATACGCAGTATTTT.

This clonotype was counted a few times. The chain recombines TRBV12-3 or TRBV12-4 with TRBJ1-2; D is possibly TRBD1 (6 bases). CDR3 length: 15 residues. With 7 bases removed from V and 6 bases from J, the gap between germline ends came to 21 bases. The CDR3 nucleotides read TGTGCCAGCACCCTTAGACAGGACCTTATCGATGGCTACACCTTC. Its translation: CASTLRQDLIDGYTF.

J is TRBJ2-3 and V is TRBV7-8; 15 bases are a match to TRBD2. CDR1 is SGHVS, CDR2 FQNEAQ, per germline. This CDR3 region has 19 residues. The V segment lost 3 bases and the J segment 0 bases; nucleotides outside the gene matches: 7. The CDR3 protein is CASSFPGTSGGTSTDTQYF. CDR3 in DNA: TGTGCCAGCAGCTTCCCCGGGACTAGCGGGGGGACTAGCACAGATACGCAGTATTTT.

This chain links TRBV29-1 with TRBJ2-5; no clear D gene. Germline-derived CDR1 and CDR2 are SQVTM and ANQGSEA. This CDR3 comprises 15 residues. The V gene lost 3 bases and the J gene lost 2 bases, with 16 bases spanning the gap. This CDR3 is CSVDPWAGPQETQYF. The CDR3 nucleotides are TGCAGCGTTGACCCCTGGGCAGGTCCGCAAGAGACCCAGTACTTC.

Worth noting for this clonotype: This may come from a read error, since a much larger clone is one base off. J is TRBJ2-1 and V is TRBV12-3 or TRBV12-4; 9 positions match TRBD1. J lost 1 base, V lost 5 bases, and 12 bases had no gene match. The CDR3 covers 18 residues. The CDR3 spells CASSPTGGPLLSYNEQFF. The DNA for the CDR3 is TGTGCCAGCAGTCCCACAGGGGGCCCATTATTGTCCTACAATGAGCAGTTCTTC.

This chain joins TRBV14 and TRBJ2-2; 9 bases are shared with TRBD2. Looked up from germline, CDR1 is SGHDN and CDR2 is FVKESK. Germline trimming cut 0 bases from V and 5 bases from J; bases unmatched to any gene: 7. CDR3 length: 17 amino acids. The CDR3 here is CASSQDLAGIRTGELFF. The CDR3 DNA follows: TGTGCCAGCAGCCAAGATCTAGCGGGGATCAGAACCGGGGAGCTGTTTTTT.

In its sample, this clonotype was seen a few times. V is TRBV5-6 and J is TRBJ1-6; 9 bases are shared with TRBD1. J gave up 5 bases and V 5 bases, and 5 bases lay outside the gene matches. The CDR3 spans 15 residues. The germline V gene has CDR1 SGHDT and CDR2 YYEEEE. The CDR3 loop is CASRRRQGDNSPLHF. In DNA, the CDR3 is TGTGCCAGCAGGAGACGACAGGGGGATAATTCACCCCTCCACTTT.

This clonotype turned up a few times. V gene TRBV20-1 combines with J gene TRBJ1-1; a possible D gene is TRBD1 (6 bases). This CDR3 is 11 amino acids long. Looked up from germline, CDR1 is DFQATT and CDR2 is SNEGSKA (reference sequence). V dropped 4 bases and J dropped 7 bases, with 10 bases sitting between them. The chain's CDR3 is CSANAGVEAFF. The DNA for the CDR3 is TGCAGTGCTAATGCAGGGGTTGAAGCTTTCTTT.

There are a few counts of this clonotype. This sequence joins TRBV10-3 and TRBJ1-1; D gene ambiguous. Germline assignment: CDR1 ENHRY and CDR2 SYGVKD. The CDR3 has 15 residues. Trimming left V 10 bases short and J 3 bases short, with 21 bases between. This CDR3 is CATAKHGTYDTEAFF. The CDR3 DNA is TGTGCCACAGCCAAACACGGAACTTACGACACTGAAGCTTTCTTT.

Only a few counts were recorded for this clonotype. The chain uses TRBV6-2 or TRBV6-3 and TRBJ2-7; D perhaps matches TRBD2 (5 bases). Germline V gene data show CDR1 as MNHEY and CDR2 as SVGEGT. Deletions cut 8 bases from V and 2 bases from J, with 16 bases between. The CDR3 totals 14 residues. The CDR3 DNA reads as TGTGCCAGCTGCGAGGGCGGCATCGCCTACGAGCAGTACTTC. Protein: CASCEGGIAYEQYF.